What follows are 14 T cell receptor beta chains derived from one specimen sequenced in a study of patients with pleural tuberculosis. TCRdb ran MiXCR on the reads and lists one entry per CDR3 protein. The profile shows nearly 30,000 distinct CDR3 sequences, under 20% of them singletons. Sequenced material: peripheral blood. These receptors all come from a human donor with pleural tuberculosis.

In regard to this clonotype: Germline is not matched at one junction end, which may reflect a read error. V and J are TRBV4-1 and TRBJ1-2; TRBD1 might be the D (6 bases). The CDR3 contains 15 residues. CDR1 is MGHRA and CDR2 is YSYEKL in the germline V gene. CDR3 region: CSSSQDVTGTYGYTF. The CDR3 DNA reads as TGCTCCAGCAGCCAAGATGTTACAGGGACCTACGGCTACACCTTC.

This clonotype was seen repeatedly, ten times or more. The CDR3 region is CASIGEEGQPQHF. DNA of the CDR3: TGTGCCAGCATCGGGGAAGAGGGTCAGCCCCAGCATTTT. The chain carries TRBV2 and TRBJ1-5; D not certain. The V end was cut by 7 bases, the J end by 6 bases, with 13 bases between. Germline CDR1 and CDR2: SNHLY and FYNNEI. There are 13 residues in the CDR3.

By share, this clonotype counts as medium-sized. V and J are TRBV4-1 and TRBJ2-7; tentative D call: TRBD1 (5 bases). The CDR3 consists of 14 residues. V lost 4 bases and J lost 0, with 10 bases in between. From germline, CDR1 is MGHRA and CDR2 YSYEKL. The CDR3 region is CASSRTISSYEQYF. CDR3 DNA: TGCGCCAGCAGCCGGACAATAAGCTCCTACGAGCAGTACTTC.

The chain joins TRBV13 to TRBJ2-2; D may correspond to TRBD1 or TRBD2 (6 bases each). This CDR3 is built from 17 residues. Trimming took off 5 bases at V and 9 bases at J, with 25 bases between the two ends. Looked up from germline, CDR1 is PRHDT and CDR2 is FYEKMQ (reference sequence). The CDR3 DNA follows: TGTGCCAGCAGCCCAGACGTCGGTACAGGGAGGAACCGGGAGCTGTTTTTT. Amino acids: CASSPDVGTGRNRELFF.

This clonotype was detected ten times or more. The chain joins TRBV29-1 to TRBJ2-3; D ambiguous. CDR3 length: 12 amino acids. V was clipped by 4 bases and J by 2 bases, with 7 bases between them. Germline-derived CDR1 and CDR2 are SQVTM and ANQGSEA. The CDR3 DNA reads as TGCAGCGTTGCAGCAAACACAGATACGCAGTATTTT. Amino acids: CSVAANTDTQYF.

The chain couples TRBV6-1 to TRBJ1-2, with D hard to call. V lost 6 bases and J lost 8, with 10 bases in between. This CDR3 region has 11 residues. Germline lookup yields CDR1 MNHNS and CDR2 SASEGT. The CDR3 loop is CASRSGYGYTF. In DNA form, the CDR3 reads TGTGCCAGCAGGTCAGGCTACGGCTACACCTTC.

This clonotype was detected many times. CDR3 coding DNA: TGCAGCGTTGAAATAAGACAGGGCGGTGAAGCTTTCTTT. Translating gives CSVEIRQGGEAFF. The V gene is TRBV29-1, the J gene TRBJ1-1, with 7 bases lining up with TRBD1. The germline gives CDR1 SQVTM, CDR2 ANQGSEA. Germline trimming cut 2 bases from V and 7 bases from J; bases unmatched to any gene: 7. CDR3 length equals 13 residues.

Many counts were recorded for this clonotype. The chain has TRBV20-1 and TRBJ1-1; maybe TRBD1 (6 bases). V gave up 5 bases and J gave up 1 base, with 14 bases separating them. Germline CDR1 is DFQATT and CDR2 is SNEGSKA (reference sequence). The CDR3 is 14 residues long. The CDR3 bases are TGCAGTGCTCCTCTTATACAGGGGAACACTGAAGCTTTCTTT. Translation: CSAPLIQGNTEAFF.

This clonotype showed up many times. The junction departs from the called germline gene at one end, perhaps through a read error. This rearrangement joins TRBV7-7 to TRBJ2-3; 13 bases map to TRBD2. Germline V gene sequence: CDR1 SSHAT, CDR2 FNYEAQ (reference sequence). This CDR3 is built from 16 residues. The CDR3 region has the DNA TGTGCTAGCAGTCCTTTACTAGCGGGAGGGACAGATACGCAGTATTTT. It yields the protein CASSPLLAGGTDTQYF.

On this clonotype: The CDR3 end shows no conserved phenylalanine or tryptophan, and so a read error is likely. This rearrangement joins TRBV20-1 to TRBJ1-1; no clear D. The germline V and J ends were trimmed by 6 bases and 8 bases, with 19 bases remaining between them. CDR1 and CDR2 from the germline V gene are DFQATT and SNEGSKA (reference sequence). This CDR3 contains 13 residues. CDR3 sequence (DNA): TGCAGTGCCCTCCTACCCGTAGGCTACGAAGCTTTCCTT. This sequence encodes CSALLPVGYEAFL.

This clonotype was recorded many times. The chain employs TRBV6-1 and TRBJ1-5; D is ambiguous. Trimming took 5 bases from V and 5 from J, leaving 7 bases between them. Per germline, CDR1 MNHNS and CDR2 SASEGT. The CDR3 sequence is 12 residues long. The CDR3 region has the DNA TGTGCCAGCAGTTATGAGGATCAGCCCCAGCATTTT. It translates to CASSYEDQPQHF.

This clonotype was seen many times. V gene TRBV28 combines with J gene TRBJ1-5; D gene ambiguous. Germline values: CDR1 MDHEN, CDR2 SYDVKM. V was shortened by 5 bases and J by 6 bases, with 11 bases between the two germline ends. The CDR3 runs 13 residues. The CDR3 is CASSGPVGQPQHF. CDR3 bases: TGTGCCAGCAGTGGACCGGTGGGTCAGCCCCAGCATTTT.

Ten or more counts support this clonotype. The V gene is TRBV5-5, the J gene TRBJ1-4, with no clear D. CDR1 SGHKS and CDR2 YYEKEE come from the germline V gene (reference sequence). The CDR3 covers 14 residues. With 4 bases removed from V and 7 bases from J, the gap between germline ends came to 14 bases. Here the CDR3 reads CASSPEGWSEKLFF. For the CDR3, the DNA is TGTGCCAGCAGCCCGGAGGGATGGAGTGAAAAACTGTTTTTT.

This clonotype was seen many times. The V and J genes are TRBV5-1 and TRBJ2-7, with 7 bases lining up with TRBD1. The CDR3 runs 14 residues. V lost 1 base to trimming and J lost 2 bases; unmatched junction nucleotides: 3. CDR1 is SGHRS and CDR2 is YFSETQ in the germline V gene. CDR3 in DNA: TGCGCCAGCAGCTTGACAGGGGTGGCCTACGAGCAGTACTTC. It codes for CASSLTGVAYEQYF.